Included here is one TCR beta chain sequence, with context. Its antigen remains unknown. The data are from a study of T cell responses to AZD1222 COVID-19 vaccine. Points from the study as a whole: Clonal diversity may have been underestimated in mostly white British donors. Researchers took repertoire samples only after the peak T cell response had come. Close to half of all spike-specific TCRs reportedly target regions of the variants that are unmutated.

Measured with immunoSEQ multiplex PCR; TCRdb has only the in-frame clones, and not every one. The sample holds about 110,000 clones; approximately 90% are singletons and the top ten take about 5%. Timing groups of about 4 and about 12 weeks for second doses were pooled. There are 15 residues in the CDR3. CDR1 MNHEY and CDR2 SVGAGI come from the germline V gene. The V end lost 0 bases, the J end lost 0 bases, and 6 bases lay between the germline ends. The sample consisted of peripheral blood, taken 28 days after the second AZD1222 dose. This chain uses TRBV6-5 with TRBJ1-5; D gene unclear. The receptor was isolated from an adult who received the AZD1222 COVID-19 vaccine. The CDR3 loop is CASSYSSGSNQPQHF. The CDR3, as DNA: TGTGCCAGCAGTTACTCGAGCGGTAGCAATCAGCCCCAGCATTTT.